The rows below give T cell receptor beta chains drawn from one sample of a study of PD-L1 blockade in urothelial cancer. Using immunoSEQ multiplex PCR, the repertoire was profiled, and TCRdb retains in-frame clones only, with some absent. The profile covers 40,000 or so clones, with over 70% appearing a single time and around 3.8% taken by the ten largest. Specimen: PBMCs, collected around atezolizumab (anti-PD-L1) treatment. The receptors derive from a man in his 70s with urothelial cancer. CDR3s include the opening cysteine and the closing phenylalanine or tryptophan. The order of the fields is clone size, D gene, V gene, J gene, CDR3 protein, CDR3 DNA. D genes are given only for firm matches. Not all rows give a size; the values are once, few, many and, for expanded clones, a class.

-	-	TRBV6-6	TRBJ2-2	CASSVRVGELFF	TGTGCCAGCAGCGTCCGGGTCGGGGAGCTGTTTTTT
-	TRBD1	TRBV5-1	TRBJ1-1	CASSSTTGRHTEAFF	TGCGCCAGCAGCTCTACGACAGGGAGGCACACTGAAGCTTTCTTT
-	TRBD1	TRBV29-1	TRBJ1-1	CSVEDHIGTGQNAFF	TGCAGCGTTGAAGATCATATCGGGACAGGGCAGAACGCTTTCTTT
-	-	TRBV5-1	TRBJ1-5	CASSPDAGPGEKPQHF	TGCGCCAGCAGCCCCGACGCTGGGCCCGGGGAGAAGCCCCAGCATTTT
-	-	TRBV9	TRBJ2-2	CASSEGGGGLPGELFF	TGTGCCAGCAGCGAGGGGGGAGGGGGGCTTCCCGGGGAGCTGTTTTTT
-	-	TRBV7-2	TRBJ2-7	CASSSPGGYEQYF	TGTGCCAGCAGCTCACCCGGCGGCTACGAGCAGTACTTC
-	TRBD2	TRBV5-4	TRBJ2-5	CASSPGLAGGETQYF	TGTGCCAGCAGCCCGGGACTAGCGGGAGGGGAGACCCAGTACTTC
-	-	TRBV5-1	TRBJ1-1	CASSPLGKGSEAFF	TGCGCCAGCAGCCCACTCGGGAAAGGATCTGAAGCTTTCTTT
-	-	TRBV5-1	TRBJ2-2	CASSLVQDTGELFF	TGCGCCAGCAGCTTGGTACAGGACACCGGGGAGCTGTTTTTT
-	-	TRBV7-2	TRBJ2-3	CASSFEVSTDTQYF	TGTGCCAGCAGCTTCGAGGTATCCACAGATACGCAGTATTTT
few	-	TRBV7-3	TRBJ2-3	CASSEGADTQYF	TGTGCCAGCAGCGAGGGAGCAGATACGCAGTATTTT